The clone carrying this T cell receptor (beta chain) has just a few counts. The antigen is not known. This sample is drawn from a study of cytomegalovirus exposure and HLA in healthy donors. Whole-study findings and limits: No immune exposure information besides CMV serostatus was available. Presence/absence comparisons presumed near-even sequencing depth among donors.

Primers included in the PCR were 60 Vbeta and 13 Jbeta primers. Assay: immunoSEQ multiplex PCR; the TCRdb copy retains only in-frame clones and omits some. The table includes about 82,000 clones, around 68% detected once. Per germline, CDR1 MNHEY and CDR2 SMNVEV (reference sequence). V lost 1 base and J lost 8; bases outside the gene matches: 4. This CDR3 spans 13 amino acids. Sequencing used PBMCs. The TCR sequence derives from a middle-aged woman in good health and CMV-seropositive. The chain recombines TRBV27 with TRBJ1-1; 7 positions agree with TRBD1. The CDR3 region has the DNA TGTGCCAGCAGTTTATTTTGGGACAGAGAAGCTTTCTTT. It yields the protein CASSLFWDREAFF.